This T cell receptor beta chain originates from a study of cytotoxic CD8 clonotypes in ibrutinib-treated CLL. Concerning this clone itself: An end of the junction does not agree with germline; a read error may underlie this.

Germline CDR1 LNHDA, CDR2 SQIVND (reference sequence). This CDR3 is 12 amino acids long. The data were produced by immunoSEQ multiplex PCR, yet TCRdb's version contains in-frame clones alone and is incomplete. The table has about 140,000 clones, 76% seen once; the top ten hold just over 5%. This rearrangement joins TRBV19 to TRBJ2-5; D is unresolved. This clonotype was sampled from a human donor with chronic lymphocytic leukemia. Sequenced here: PBMCs, sampled after 24 months of ibrutinib treatment. CDR3 loop: CASSPSQGTQYF. DNA for the CDR3: TGTGCCAGTAGTCCCTCCCAAGGGACCCAGTACTTC.